These T cell receptor beta chains were read from a single sample in a study of T-cell memory formation after mild COVID-19. Each CDR3 protein gets one entry after TCRdb re-called the 5' RACE reads with MiXCR. The data contain about 600,000 distinct CDR3 sequences, roughly a fifth of them singletons. The sample comprised PBMCs or a T cell subset sorted from them (not recorded which). These receptors all stem from an adult woman who had mild COVID-19 (a few samples of this study predate the infection). Cell type and time point are not known. Both conserved end residues are part of each CDR3. D genes are given only for firm matches. For some rows the clone size is stated as once, few or many, or as a class when expanded; others skip it.

j_call clone_size d_call v_call cdr3_nt cdr3_aa
TRBJ2-3 . . TRBV19 TGTGCCAGTAGTACCCGCTTAGATACGCAGTATTTT CASSTRLDTQYF
TRBJ2-7 . . TRBV19 TGTGCCAGTAGTATTGGGCCGGTTTACTACGAGCAGTACTTC CASSIGPVYYEQYF
TRBJ1-2 . TRBD1 TRBV20-1 TGCAGTGCTAGCCCCGGGACAGCGACGATCTATGGCTACACCTTC CSASPGTATIYGYTF
TRBJ2-1 . TRBD1 TRBV11-2 TGTGCCAGCAGCCCGGGACAGGCGGAGCAGTTCTTC CASSPGQAEQFF
TRBJ2-5 . . TRBV25-1 TGTGCCAGCAGTGAATTTTTGGGGTTCCCGCAAGAGACCCAGTACTTC CASSEFLGFPQETQYF
TRBJ1-6 . TRBD1 TRBV18 TGTGCCAGCTCACGCGGGACAGAAAATTCACCCCTCCACTTT CASSRGTENSPLHF
TRBJ2-5 . . TRBV2 TGTGCCAGCAGAGGCTACTGGACGGGGAGGGGGGAGACCCAGTACTTC CASRGYWTGRGETQYF
TRBJ2-3 . . TRBV11-2 TGTGCCAGCAGCCCGAACGGTATTGGAGGCCCAGATACGCAGTATTTT CASSPNGIGGPDTQYF
TRBJ2-2 . . TRBV25-1 TGTGCCAGCAGTGGAAACAGGGCTACCGGGGAGCTGTTTTTT CASSGNRATGELFF
TRBJ1-2 few . TRBV6-6 TGTGCCAGCAGTTACTCCGACAGGATAAACTATGGCTACACCTTC CASSYSDRINYGYTF
TRBJ1-2 . TRBD1 TRBV9 TGTGCCAGCAGCGCAGCGACAGGGGCGTGGGGCTACACCTTC CASSAATGAWGYTF
TRBJ2-5 few TRBD2 TRBV15 TGTGCCACCAGCACTCTAGCGGGGGCTCGAGAGACCCAGTACTTC CATSTLAGARETQYF
TRBJ1-4 . TRBD1 TRBV11-3 TGTGCCAGCAGCTTTAGACAGGGACTCAATGAAAAACTGTTTTTT CASSFRQGLNEKLFF
TRBJ2-3 . . TRBV2 TGTGCCAGCAAAGGGGAGCTGGCAGATACGCAGTATTTT CASKGELADTQYF
TRBJ2-2 once TRBD2 TRBV6-6 TGTGCCAGCAGATTCCTAGCGGGAGGGACACCCAACACCGGGGAGCTGTTTTTT CASRFLAGGTPNTGELFF
TRBJ1-2 few . TRBV27 TGTGCCAGCAGTTCGAACACAGGGTATGGCTACACCTTC CASSSNTGYGYTF
TRBJ2-5 . TRBD2 TRBV7-2 TGTGCCAGCATCACTAGCGGGGGACAAGAGACCCAGTACTTC CASITSGGQETQYF
TRBJ2-2 . TRBD1 TRBV5-1 TGCGCCAGCAGCATCGACAGGGGCGTAGGGGCCGGGGAGCTGTTTTTT CASSIDRGVGAGELFF
TRBJ2-5 . TRBD1 TRBV14 TGTGCCAGCAGCCAAACCAGACAGGGTCTACAAGAGACCCAGTACTTC CASSQTRQGLQETQYF
TRBJ2-5 few . TRBV18 TGTGCCAGCTCACCACCGGCCGGGACCAAACGGGGGACCCAGTACTTC CASSPPAGTKRGTQYF
TRBJ1-2 . . TRBV5-5 TGTGCCAGCAGCTCCCGGGCGGGCTACACCTTC CASSSRAGYTF
TRBJ1-5 . TRBD1 TRBV7-2 TGTGCCAGCAGCCGCGACAGGGGAGTTAGTCAGCCCCAGCATTTT CASSRDRGVSQPQHF
TRBJ2-7 few . TRBV7-9 TGTGCCAGCAGCTCCTATCGGGGACAATTCCCCTACGAGCAGTACTTC CASSSYRGQFPYEQYF
TRBJ1-2 few . TRBV5-4 TGTGCCAGCAGCTTGGTGGGCACCTCTAACTATGGCTACACCTTC CASSLVGTSNYGYTF
TRBJ2-3 few . TRBV6-2/TRBV6-3 TGTGCCAGCAGTTACTCGAGGACTGAATACACAGATACGCAGTATTTT CASSYSRTEYTDTQYF
TRBJ1-5 many . TRBV5-1 TGCGCCAGCAGCTTGGGTCAGGGGCTGAATCAGCCCCAGCATTTT CASSLGQGLNQPQHF
TRBJ1-2 . TRBD1 TRBV14 TGTGCCAGCAGCCAATATACAGGGGATGGCTACACCTTC CASSQYTGDGYTF
TRBJ2-7 few . TRBV23-1 TGCGCCAGTATTCGGGACCACGAGCAGTACTTC CASIRDHEQYF
TRBJ2-1 . . TRBV27 TGTGCCAGCCCTTTTAGGGGGGAACCCTCCTACAATGAGCAGTTCTTC CASPFRGEPSYNEQFF
TRBJ2-1 few TRBD1 TRBV16 TGTGCCAGCAGCGGATGGACAGGTCTTGAGCAGTTCTTC CASSGWTGLEQFF
TRBJ2-7 few . TRBV19 TGTGCCAGTAGTACCGCACAGGGACTTCGCTACGAGCAGTACTTC CASSTAQGLRYEQYF
TRBJ2-2 . . TRBV11-2 TGTGCCAGCAGCTACCCATGGGACACCGGGGAGCTGTTTTTT CASSYPWDTGELFF
TRBJ2-1 many TRBD1 TRBV6-5 TGTGCCAGCAGTTACGACAGGGGGAATGAGCAGTTCTTC CASSYDRGNEQFF
TRBJ2-1 few TRBD2 TRBV5-1 TGCGCCAGCAAGGCGGGAGAGCTTGAGAGAAATGAGCAGTTCTTC CASKAGELERNEQFF
TRBJ2-3 many . TRBV7-2 TGTGCCAGCAGTCTCCTTGATACGCAGTATTTT CASSLLDTQYF
TRBJ2-6 few TRBD1 TRBV11-2 TGTGCCAGCAGCTTAGGGGCCGGGACAGGGGGACCTTGGGCCAACGTCCTGACTTTC CASSLGAGTGGPWANVLTF
TRBJ1-4 . . TRBV29-1 TGCAGCGTAATAGGACAGATAGGCGAAAAACTGTTTTTT CSVIGQIGEKLFF
TRBJ1-5 . . TRBV6-6 TGTGCCAGCAGTTACGCGGGACAAGGGGGGAATCAGCCCCAGCATTTT CASSYAGQGGNQPQHF
TRBJ1-1 . . TRBV6-1 TGTGCCAGCAGTGAGTCAGCCGTGCGTCGGACTGAAGCTTTCTTT CASSESAVRRTEAFF
TRBJ2-6 . . TRBV6-2/TRBV6-3 TGTGCCAGCAGTGACTTTTGGGAAGCTGGGGCCAACGTCCTGACTTTC CASSDFWEAGANVLTF
TRBJ1-2 many TRBD1 TRBV10-3 TGTGCCATCGGTTGGACAGGGGTTAACTTATCGAGGGGCTACACCTTC CAIGWTGVNLSRGYTF
TRBJ2-5 few TRBD1 TRBV6-6 TGTGCCACAACAAATGGGCAGGGGGCATCGGAGACCCAGTACTTC CATTNGQGASETQYF
TRBJ2-7 few . TRBV20-1 TGCAGTGCTAGAGCCCCACAGGCAGCCCCAGCGCTCTACGAGCAGTACTTC CSARAPQAAPALYEQYF
TRBJ1-2 many . TRBV5-1 TGCGCCAGCAGCTTGAGTGGGACCAACGATGGCTACACCTTC CASSLSGTNDGYTF
TRBJ1-2 few . TRBV2 TGTGCCAGCAGTGACGAGGGGCGTTCCTATGGCTACACCTTC CASSDEGRSYGYTF
TRBJ2-7 . TRBD2 TRBV19 TGTGCCAGTAGTACCTTAGGGACTAGCAGTTCCTACGAGCAGTACTTC CASSTLGTSSSYEQYF
TRBJ2-1 once TRBD2 TRBV7-3 TGTGCCAGCAGCCCCGCGGGGGAGTACAATGAGCAGTTCTTC CASSPAGEYNEQFF
TRBJ2-3 . . TRBV9 TGTGCCAGCAGCGTAGCCCCTGGGACAGATACGCAGTATTTT CASSVAPGTDTQYF
TRBJ2-2 . TRBD1 TRBV18 TGTGCCAGCTCACCCGGACAGGCCTCGAACACCGGGGAGCTGTTTTTT CASSPGQASNTGELFF
TRBJ2-7 . . TRBV27 TGTGCCAGCAGCAAGGGTTTTTACTACGAGCAGTACTTC CASSKGFYYEQYF
TRBJ1-1 few . TRBV4-2 TGTGCCAGCAGCCAGGGACGGGGCACTGAAGCTTTCTTT CASSQGRGTEAFF
TRBJ2-7 . TRBD2 TRBV27 TGTGCCAGCAGTTTCCGAGATATTAGCGGGAGTTATTACTTC CASSFRDISGSYYF
TRBJ1-1 . TRBD1 TRBV5-1 TGCGCCAGCAGCTCCGATACCAGGGGGAGGCGGGCTTTCTTT CASSSDTRGRRAFF
TRBJ1-3 once . TRBV30 TGTGCCTGGAACTCGCAGGGGAGTTTCGCTGGAAACACCATATATTTT CAWNSQGSFAGNTIYF